Below, 4 T cell receptor beta chains from the same sample are listed, as sequenced in a study of blood T cell repertoires in COVID-19. Here immunoSEQ multiplex PCR was the method, and the copy in TCRdb shows in-frame clones only, minus some. The table includes 440,000 or so clones, over 75% detected once. Sequenced input: peripheral blood. These receptors were taken from a woman between 40 and 55 years old with COVID-19, enrolled during active disease.

V is TRBV7-6 and J is TRBJ2-7, with D hard to call. CDR1 is SGHVS and CDR2 is FNYEAQ in the germline V gene. The CDR3 loop spans 15 amino acids. V lost 1 base and J 1 base, leaving 11 bases between the germline ends. This chain's CDR3 is CASSLGVGQSYEQYF. CDR3 nucleotides: TGTGCCAGCAGCTTAGGTGTTGGGCAGTCCTACGAGCAGTACTTC. The whole variable domain, remainder taken from reference TRBV7-6 and TRBJ2-7, is GAGVSQSPRYKVTKRGQDVALRCDPISGHVSLYWYRQALGQGPEFLTYFNYEAQQDKSGLPNDRFSAERPEGSISTLTIQRTEQRDSAMYRCASSLGVGQSYEQYFGPGTRLTVT.

The chain links TRBV12-3 or TRBV12-4 to TRBJ1-3; the D is unclear. Trimming left V 8 bases short and J 4 bases short, with 9 bases between. This CDR3 comprises 12 residues. The CDR3 sequence is CASGRSGNTIYF. The CDR3 DNA reads TGTGCCAGCGGTCGGTCGGGAAACACCATATATTTT.

The rearrangement joins TRBV6-2 or TRBV6-3 to TRBJ1-1; 8 positions agree with TRBD1. From germline, CDR1 is MNHEY and CDR2 SVGEGT. There are 14 residues in the CDR3. Losses at the gene ends were 1 base for V and 5 bases for J; bases not matched to a gene: 3. CDR3 residues: CASSYWTGKTEAFF. DNA of the CDR3: TGTGCCAGCAGTTACTGGACAGGGAAGACTGAAGCTTTCTTT.

The CDR3 here is CASSSRTGPLANYGYTF. Written as DNA, the CDR3 is TGTGCCAGCAGCTCAAGGACAGGGCCACTAGCTAACTATGGCTACACCTTC. V usage is TRBV7-2 and J usage is TRBJ1-2; 8 nucleotides line up with TRBD1. Germline V gene data show CDR1 as SGHTA and CDR2 as FQGNSA. CDR3 length: 17 amino acids. Trimming took 4 bases from V and 0 from J; bases not matched to a gene: 10.